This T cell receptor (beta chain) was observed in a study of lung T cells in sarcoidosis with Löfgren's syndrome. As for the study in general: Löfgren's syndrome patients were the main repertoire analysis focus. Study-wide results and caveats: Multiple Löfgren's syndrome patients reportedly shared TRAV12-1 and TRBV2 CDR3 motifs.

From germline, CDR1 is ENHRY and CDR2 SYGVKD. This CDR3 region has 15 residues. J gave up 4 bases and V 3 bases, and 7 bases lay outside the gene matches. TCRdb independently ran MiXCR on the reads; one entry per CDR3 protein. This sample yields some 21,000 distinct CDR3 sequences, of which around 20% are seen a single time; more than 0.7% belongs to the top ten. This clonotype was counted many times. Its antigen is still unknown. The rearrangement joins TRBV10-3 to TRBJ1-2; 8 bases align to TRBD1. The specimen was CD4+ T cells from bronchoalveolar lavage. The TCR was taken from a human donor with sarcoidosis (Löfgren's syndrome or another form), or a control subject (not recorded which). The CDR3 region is CAISDPDRALYGYTF. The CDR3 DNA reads TGTGCCATCAGTGACCCGGACAGGGCGCTCTATGGCTACACCTTC.